The T cell receptor beta chain under discussion was sequenced for a study of identical twins' blood T cells. Study summary: Around 50 million reads came from around twelve libraries, six alpha, six beta.

V was clipped by 6 bases and J by 2 bases, with 14 bases between them. The CDR3 length is 13 residues. Looked up from germline, CDR1 is DFQATT and CDR2 is SNEGSKA (reference sequence). Study-wide results and limits: Each donor's most abundant TCRbeta clonotypes shared more CDR3 sequences with her twin than unrelated donors. Shared environment remains a possible cause of twin similarity. Twins shared about as many clonotypes as their cloneset sizes predicted.

TCRdb independently ran MiXCR on the 5' RACE reads; one entry per CDR3 protein. The table lists fewer than 450,000 distinct CDR3 sequences, 28% of them singletons. On this clonotype itself: Its antigen is not identified.

Sequencing was performed on PBMCs. The rearrangement joins TRBV20-1 to TRBJ2-7; a possible D gene is TRBD2 (6 bases). This TCR was recovered from a woman aged 18-49 years in good health. CDR3 coding DNA: TGCAGTGCGGAGGGACCCCCTACCTACGAGCAGTACTTC. Encoded protein: CSAEGPPTYEQYF.